The 23 T cell receptor beta chains presented below share a single source sample, sequenced in a study of cytomegalovirus exposure and HLA in healthy donors. The primer mix had 60 Vbeta and 13 Jbeta primers. Some clones are missing from TCRdb's copy, which holds only in-frame ones; the method was immunoSEQ multiplex PCR. The table shows about 110,000 clones, with 80% to 85% occurring only once. Sequencing input: PBMCs. Source of these receptors: a woman aged 55 to 70 in good health and CMV-seropositive.

The chain joins TRBV19 to TRBJ1-1; D may be TRBD1 (5 bases). Germline lookup yields CDR1 LNHDA and CDR2 SQIVND (reference sequence). CDR3 length: 14 amino acids. V lost 2 bases and J 4 bases, leaving 11 bases between the germline ends. In nucleotides, the CDR3 is TGTGCCAGTAGTATAACGGGGGGGGTCACTGAAGCTTTCTTT. This gives the protein CASSITGGVTEAFF. Supplemented by reference TRBV19 and TRBJ1-1, the full variable domain reads DGGITQSPKYLFRKEGQNVTLSCEQNLNHDAMYWYRQDPGQGLRLIYYSQIVNDFQKGDIAEGYSVSREKKESFPLTVTSAQKNPTAFYLCASSITGGVTEAFFGQGTRLTVV.

This clone was seen only a few times. J is TRBJ1-2 and V is TRBV6-6; D is possibly TRBD1 (6 bases). Germline loops: CDR1 MNHNY, CDR2 SVGAGI (reference sequence). CDR3 length: 13 amino acids. Trimming took 5 bases from V and 8 from J, leaving 15 bases between them. The CDR3 DNA follows: TGTGCCAGCAGTCCACAGGGTGTGAGAGGCTACACCTTC. Amino acid sequence: CASSPQGVRGYTF.

V gene TRBV21-1 combines with J gene TRBJ2-7; the DNA was not used to check the table's D call, TRBD2. TRBV21-1 is labeled a pseudogene. The CDR3 loop spans 11 amino acids. CDR3 protein: CASSIVYEQYF. CDR3 sequence (DNA): TGTGCCAGCAGCATAGTCTACGAGCAGTACTTC.

This chain joins TRBV5-4 and TRBJ2-7; 7 positions match TRBD1. Germline lookup yields CDR1 SGHNT and CDR2 YYREEE (reference sequence). V shed 0 bases and J 0 bases; nucleotides not matched to a gene: 3. The CDR3 has 15 amino acids. In nucleotides, the CDR3 is TGTGCCAGCAGCTTGGTGGCAGGGGGCTCCTACGAGCAGTACTTC. Amino acids: CASSLVAGGSYEQYF.

On this clone itself: The same CDR3 arises from other DNA sequences in this sample as well. V gene TRBV7-2 combines with J gene TRBJ2-6, with 9 nucleotides matching TRBD2. J was trimmed by 2 bases and V by 3 bases; bases with no gene match: 5. CDR1 SGHTA and CDR2 FQGNSA come from the germline V gene. This CDR3 contains 17 residues. The CDR3 nucleotides read TGTGCCAGCAGCTTGATAGCGGGAGTGGCTGGGGCCAACGTCCTGACTTTC. It specifies CASSLIAGVAGANVLTF.

The V gene is TRBV9, the J gene TRBJ2-5; TRBD1 might be the D (7 bases). Trimming pared 4 bases from V and 0 bases from J, leaving 10 bases between. CDR1 and CDR2 (germline): SGDLS, YYNGEE. The CDR3 contains 14 residues. This chain's CDR3 is CASSPRGDQETQYF. Here the CDR3 DNA reads TGTGCCAGCAGCCCCAGGGGGGACCAAGAGACCCAGTACTTC. The whole variable domain, remainder taken from reference TRBV9 and TRBJ2-5, is DSGVTQTPKHLITATGQRVTLRCSPRSGDLSVYWYQQSLDQGLQFLIQYYNGEERAKGNILERFSAQQFPDLHSELNLSSLELGDSALYFCASSPRGDQETQYFGPGTRLLVL.

The rearrangement uses TRBV25-1 and TRBJ2-1, with TRBD2 identical over 9 bases. V shed 2 bases and J 7 bases; nucleotides not matched to a gene: 0. The length of the CDR3 is 13 residues. Germline V lookup: CDR1 MGHDK, CDR2 SYGVNS. The CDR3 spells CASSELAGNEQFF. In DNA form, the CDR3 reads TGTGCCAGCAGTGAACTAGCGGGGAATGAGCAGTTCTTC.

The rearrangement links TRBV7-3 to TRBJ2-1, with TRBD2 matching over 10 bases. Trimming at V came to 5 bases and at J to 15 bases, leaving 4 bases not matched to a gene. The CDR3 loop spans 11 amino acids. Germline V gives CDR1 SGHTA, CDR2 FQGTGA. For the CDR3, the DNA is TGTGCCAGCAGCCCTGGGACTAGCGTGTTCTTC. As protein: CASSPGTSVFF.

Only a few counts were recorded for this clone. The rearrangement links TRBV28 to TRBJ1-1; D is ambiguous. The germline CDR1 and CDR2 sequences are MDHEN and SYDVKM. V was pared by 3 bases and J by 4 bases, with 9 bases between. CDR3 length: 13 amino acids. The CDR3 region is CASSFNTRTEAFF. CDR3 DNA: TGTGCCAGCAGTTTTAATACACGCACTGAAGCTTTCTTT. The variable domain in full, with the rest retrieved from reference TRBV28 and TRBJ1-1, is DVKVTQSSRYLVKRTGEKVFLECVQDMDHENMFWYRQDPGLGLRLIYFSYDVKMKEKGDIPEGYSVSREKKERFSLILESASTNQTSMYLCASSFNTRTEAFFGQGTRLTVV.

The chain joins TRBV15 to TRBJ2-3; 10 bases map to TRBD2. The V gene's germline CDR1 is LNHNV and CDR2 YYDKDF (reference sequence). The J segment lost 10 bases and the V segment lost 1 base, leaving 2 bases of the junction unmatched. This CDR3 has 13 amino acids. The CDR3 here is CATSRGSGRPQYF. CDR3 sequence (DNA): TGTGCCACCAGCAGAGGTAGCGGGAGGCCGCAGTATTTT.

V usage is TRBV7-9 and J usage is TRBJ2-7; perhaps TRBD1 as D (6 bases). Germline V gene lookup returns CDR1 SEHNR and CDR2 FQNEAQ (reference sequence). The CDR3 has 13 amino acids. V was clipped by 3 bases and J by 6 bases, with 12 bases between them. CDR3: CASSFSTGREQYF. The CDR3 DNA is TGTGCCAGCAGCTTCTCGACAGGCCGCGAGCAGTACTTC.

This chain joins TRBV19 and TRBJ1-1, with no clear D. Per germline, CDR1 LNHDA and CDR2 SQIVND (reference sequence). Trimming removed 5 bases at V and 5 bases at J, with 12 bases between. CDR3 size: 13 residues. The CDR3: CASSPHVGTEAFF. The DNA of the CDR3 is TGTGCCAGTAGTCCCCACGTCGGGACTGAAGCTTTCTTT.

This sequence joins TRBV28 and TRBJ1-2, with 8 positions matching TRBD1. The CDR3 is 15 residues long. V lost 3 bases to trimming and J lost 8 bases; unmatched junction nucleotides: 11. In germline, CDR1 is MDHEN, CDR2 SYDVKM. The CDR3: CASSFLDRDVLGYTF. The CDR3 DNA reads TGTGCCAGCAGTTTTTTGGACAGGGATGTCCTGGGCTACACCTTC.

The V gene is TRBV7-9, the J gene TRBJ1-4, with 7 bases fitting TRBD1. The CDR3 has 16 residues. The ends lost 6 bases at V and 2 bases at J; junction bases unmatched: 9. Germline lookup yields CDR1 SEHNR and CDR2 FQNEAQ (reference sequence). Here the CDR3 reads CASRERQGGTNEKLFF. In DNA, the CDR3 is TGTGCCAGCAGGGAACGACAGGGCGGGACTAATGAAAAACTGTTTTTT.

This clone was observed a few times. The J gene is TRBJ1-4, the V gene TRBV5-6, with 9 bases identical to TRBD1. This CDR3 region has 16 residues. Germline CDR1 SGHDT, CDR2 YYEEEE. V gave up 1 base and J gave up 8 bases; unmatched junction bases: 9. The CDR3 DNA sequence: TGTGCCAGCAGCTTGACAAACAGGGGGCAACGAGAAAAACTGTTTTTT. This codes for CASSLTNRGQREKLFF.

The genes are TRBV7-9 and TRBJ1-5, with D unresolved. The CDR3 contains 14 residues. Germline V gene data show CDR1 as SEHNR and CDR2 as FQNEAQ (reference sequence). Between the trimmed V and J ends, which lost 2 bases and 2 bases, there was a span of 7 bases. CDR3 DNA: TGTGCCAGCAGCTTAAGAGGAGGCAATCAGCCCCAGCATTTT. It specifies CASSLRGGNQPQHF.

This clone showed up just once. The chain carries TRBV18 and TRBJ2-5; TRBD1 matches 7 bases. In germline, CDR1 is KGHSH, CDR2 LQKENI. The V gene end was trimmed by 1 base and the J gene end by 2 bases; junction bases not matched to a gene: 4. The CDR3 length is 15 residues. The CDR3 loop reads CASSPLQGSQETQYF. CDR3 nucleotides: TGTGCCAGCTCACCACTACAGGGGTCACAAGAGACCCAGTACTTC.

V and J are TRBV5-6 and TRBJ2-4, with TRBD1 as a possible D gene (6 bases). V was shortened by 2 bases and J by 15 bases, with 15 bases between the two germline ends. Germline values: CDR1 SGHDT, CDR2 YYEEEE. The CDR3 contains 12 residues. The CDR3 region has the DNA TGTGCCAGCAGCTTTTCCCTCGGCAGGGGGTACTTC. This gives the protein CASSFSLGRGYF.

The genes are TRBV11-2 and TRBJ2-2; TRBD1 agrees at 9 bases. The V gene end was trimmed by 2 bases and the J gene end by 4 bases; junction bases not matched to a gene: 5. The CDR3 extends over 16 amino acids. Per the germline V gene, CDR1 is SGHAT and CDR2 is FQNNGV. CDR3 loop: CASSLRDREGTGELFF. DNA of the CDR3: TGTGCCAGCAGCTTACGGGACAGGGAGGGCACCGGGGAGCTGTTTTTT.

The chain couples TRBV5-1 to TRBJ1-2; 12 bases are a match to TRBD1. The trim removed 0 bases at V and 10 bases at J, leaving 7 bases unmatched. CDR1 and CDR2 (germline): SGHRS, YFSETQ. This CDR3 contains 15 residues. The CDR3 DNA reads as TGCGCCAGCAGCTTGGTCGGGGGGACAGGGGGCTTCTACACCTTC. Its translation: CASSLVGGTGGFYTF.

The chain is built from TRBV9 and TRBJ1-4, with 9 bases identical to TRBD1. The V and J ends lost 3 bases and 3 bases, in that order; junction bases with no gene match: 6. Germline assignment: CDR1 SGDLS and CDR2 YYNGEE. The length of the CDR3 is 16 residues. The CDR3 coding sequence is TGTGCCAGCAGCGGCGGGACAGGGTCGCCTAATGAAAAACTGTTTTTT. This translates into CASSGGTGSPNEKLFF.

V gene TRBV9 combines with J gene TRBJ2-5, with TRBD2 matching 13 bases. The CDR3 sequence is 18 residues long. Germline V gene data show CDR1 as SGDLS and CDR2 as YYNGEE. After removal of 3 bases from V and 5 bases from J, the junction contained 13 bases not matched to a gene. The DNA for the CDR3 is TGTGCCAGCAGCGCCGCCGCCGGGACTAGCGGGATTGTTGAGACCCAGTACTTC. Translating it yields CASSAAAGTSGIVETQYF.

The rearrangement joins TRBV18 to TRBJ2-5, with 9 bases identical to TRBD1. Trimming removed 2 bases from V and 5 bases from J; junction bases left unmatched: 6. CDR3 length: 15 residues. Germline lookup yields CDR1 KGHSH and CDR2 LQKENI. The CDR3 here is CASSPRDRVDETQYF. The CDR3 bases are TGTGCCAGCTCACCAAGGGACAGGGTGGACGAGACCCAGTACTTC.